The 32 T cell receptor beta chains listed next were all sequenced from one sample in a study of blood T cell repertoires in COVID-19. The protocol was immunoSEQ multiplex PCR, while the TCRdb copy is restricted to in-frame clones and leaves out a portion. The sample shows roughly 50,000 clones, 70% to 90% of them seen only once. The sequenced sample consisted of peripheral blood. Receptors originate from a woman in her sixties with active COVID-19.

This rearrangement joins TRBV10-2 to TRBJ1-4, with 10 bases lining up with TRBD1. The CDR3 length is 15 residues. Losses at the gene ends were 5 bases for V and 5 bases for J; bases not matched to a gene: 5. The germline V gene encodes CDR1 WSHSY and CDR2 SAAADI. The CDR3 DNA sequence: TGCGCCAGCAGTAGAGGGACAGGGGAAAATGAAAAACTGTTTTTT. Its protein product is CASSRGTGENEKLFF.

The CDR3 here is CASSLEGSGYTEAFF. The DNA for the CDR3 is TGCGCCAGCAGCTTGGAGGGGAGCGGGTACACTGAAGCTTTCTTT. This chain connects TRBV5-1 to TRBJ1-1, with D possibly being TRBD1 (5 bases). Germline V CDR1 and CDR2: SGHRS, YFSETQ. Deletions cut 0 bases from V and 3 bases from J, with 12 bases between. CDR3 size: 15 residues.

V is TRBV19 and J is TRBJ1-2; 12 nucleotides agree with TRBD1. CDR3 size: 16 residues. The V segment lost 2 bases and the J segment 7 bases; nucleotides outside the gene matches: 8. The V gene's germline CDR1 is LNHDA and CDR2 SQIVND (reference sequence). CDR3 amino acids: CASSIYSGQGAGGYTF. Here the CDR3 DNA reads TGTGCCAGTAGTATATATTCGGGACAGGGGGCTGGTGGCTACACCTTC.

The V call is TRBV4-3, the J call TRBJ2-5; 15 bases fit TRBD2. V gave up 3 bases and J gave up 4 bases; unmatched junction bases: 0. The V gene's germline CDR1 is LGHNA and CDR2 YSLEER. CDR3 size: 15 residues. This CDR3 is CASSQGLAGGETQYF. DNA for the CDR3: TGCGCCAGCAGCCAGGGACTAGCGGGGGGAGAGACCCAGTACTTC.

This chain connects TRBV7-2 to TRBJ2-7, with 12 bases that match TRBD2. With V trimmed by 1 base and J by 6 bases, 13 bases remained unmatched. Germline CDR1 SGHTA, CDR2 FQGNSA. The length of the CDR3 is 18 residues. The chain's CDR3 is CASSLVGLAGGPPSEQYF. CDR3 bases: TGTGCCAGCAGCTTAGTGGGGCTAGCGGGGGGGCCTCCTTCCGAGCAGTACTTC.

The chain combines TRBV11-3 with TRBJ2-3; the D is unclear. CDR3 length: 15 amino acids. Trimming left V 2 bases short and J 1 base short, with 10 bases between. The germline gives CDR1 SGHNT, CDR2 YENEEA. As DNA, the CDR3 is TGTGCCAGCAGCTTAAACTCATTGGGCACAGATACGCAGTATTTT. Protein sequence: CASSLNSLGTDTQYF.

The genes are TRBV6-5 and TRBJ2-1; tentative D call: TRBD1 (5 bases). This CDR3 comprises 14 residues. The V gene's germline CDR1 is MNHEY and CDR2 SVGAGI. V dropped 2 bases and J dropped 2 bases, with 7 bases sitting between them. CDR3 in DNA: TGTGCCAGCAGTTACGCAGGGCCCTACAATGAGCAGTTCTTC. Translated, it gives CASSYAGPYNEQFF.

V gene TRBV7-9 combines with J gene TRBJ1-2; D is perhaps TRBD1 (6 bases). Germline values: CDR1 SEHNR, CDR2 FQNEAQ (reference sequence). This CDR3 is 13 amino acids long. V lost 5 bases, J lost 3 bases, and 10 bases lay in between. CDR3 nucleotide sequence: TGTGCCAGCAGCAGCGGACAGCACTATGGCTACACCTTC. This codes for CASSSGQHYGYTF.

J is TRBJ2-2 and V is TRBV19, with 7 bases fitting TRBD1. Germline-derived CDR1 and CDR2 are LNHDA and SQIVND (reference sequence). The V and J ends lost 2 bases and 0 bases, in that order; junction bases with no gene match: 6. The CDR3 sequence is 17 residues long. CDR3 sequence: CASSIRAGTANTGELFF. The CDR3 DNA sequence: TGTGCCAGTAGTATACGGGCCGGGACAGCGAACACCGGGGAGCTGTTTTTT.

The chain joins TRBV7-2 to TRBJ2-7; D unclear. The germline CDR1 and CDR2 sequences are SGHTA and FQGNSA. V gave up 4 bases and J gave up 4 bases, with 11 bases separating them. This CDR3 has 13 residues. CDR3 sequence: CASSSMRGYEQYF. The CDR3 DNA sequence: TGTGCCAGCAGCTCAATGCGCGGATACGAGCAGTACTTC.

The chain is built from TRBV11-2 and TRBJ1-5; D ambiguous. Germline loops: CDR1 SGHAT, CDR2 FQNNGV. The CDR3 loop spans 14 amino acids. V gave up 3 bases and J gave up 0 bases, with 6 bases separating them. In DNA form, the CDR3 reads TGTGCCAGCAGCTTGGAGGCTAGCAATCAGCCCCAGCATTTT. Translation: CASSLEASNQPQHF.

A single count supports this clone. The chain couples TRBV19 to TRBJ1-4, with D possibly TRBD1 on 6 matching bases. Between the trimmed V and J ends, which lost 5 bases and 8 bases, there was a span of 18 bases. Per the germline V gene, CDR1 is LNHDA and CDR2 is SQIVND (reference sequence). The CDR3 extends over 15 amino acids. CDR3 bases: TGTGCCAGTAGTTCCACCGGGGGGCGAACGGAAAAACTGTTTTTT. Its translation is CASSSTGGRTEKLFF. Full variable domain (rest looked up from reference TRBV19 and TRBJ1-4): DGGITQSPKYLFRKEGQNVTLSCEQNLNHDAMYWYRQDPGQGLRLIYYSQIVNDFQKGDIAEGYSVSREKKESFPLTVTSAQKNPTAFYLCASSSTGGRTEKLFFGSGTQLSVL.

V is TRBV5-4 and J is TRBJ2-3, with 9 positions matching TRBD1. J lost 2 bases, V lost 1 base, and 5 bases had no gene match. This CDR3 region has 16 residues. From germline, CDR1 is SGHNT and CDR2 YYREEE (reference sequence). The CDR3 sequence is CASSLKTGGVTDTQYF. The CDR3 nucleotides are TGTGCCAGCAGCTTGAAGACAGGGGGGGTCACAGATACGCAGTATTTT.

CDR3 in DNA: TGTGCCAGCAGACGATACTTAAGCACAGATACGCAGTATTTT. It codes for CASRRYLSTDTQYF. The rearrangement joins TRBV6-5 to TRBJ2-3; no reliable D call. Looked up from germline, CDR1 is MNHEY and CDR2 is SVGAGI. CDR3 length equals 14 residues. The V and J ends lost 6 bases and 0 bases respectively, with 10 bases between them.

The chain recombines TRBV5-1 with TRBJ1-2; D is unresolved. Germline loops: CDR1 SGHRS, CDR2 YFSETQ. V was clipped by 1 base and J by 3 bases, with 7 bases between them. This CDR3 is 13 amino acids long. The CDR3 is CASSLNPDYGYTF. As DNA, the CDR3 is TGCGCCAGCAGCTTGAATCCAGACTATGGCTACACCTTC.

The rearrangement uses TRBV14 and TRBJ1-4; TRBD1 might be the D (6 bases). This CDR3 has 22 amino acids. Germline V lookup: CDR1 SGHDN, CDR2 FVKESK. The CDR3 DNA sequence: TGTTCCCCCGTACCAGCAGCCAAGGGGTGTTGGGCGGGGGGGCCCTCTTCTGAAAAACTGTTTTTT. It specifies CSPVPAAKGCWAGGPSSEKLFF.

V and J are TRBV6-5 and TRBJ2-7; tentative D call: TRBD1 (5 bases). V lost 6 bases and J lost 3, with 15 bases in between. CDR3 length: 14 amino acids. The germline gives CDR1 MNHEY, CDR2 SVGAGI. The CDR3 nucleotides read TGTGCCAGCAGGGCTGGGGCAGGTGTCTACGAGCAGTACTTC. Protein sequence: CASRAGAGVYEQYF.

CDR3 nucleotides: TGTGCCAGCAGTTATACGGGACTATCAGGGGCCAACGTCCTGACTTTC. Translating it yields CASSYTGLSGANVLTF. This chain uses TRBV6-5 with TRBJ2-6, with 7 nucleotides matching TRBD2. CDR1 is MNHEY and CDR2 is SVGAGI in the germline V gene. With V trimmed by 3 bases and J by 4 bases, 6 bases remained unmatched. The CDR3 is 16 residues long.

This chain links TRBV6-5 with TRBJ2-5; D is perhaps TRBD2 (6 bases). V lost 5 bases to trimming and J lost 2 bases, with 9 bases between them. Germline CDR1 MNHEY, CDR2 SVGAGI. This CDR3 is 13 amino acids long. CDR3 nucleotides: TGTGCCAGCAGTAGGGACTGGCAAGAGACCCAGTACTTC. Its translation is CASSRDWQETQYF.

The chain has TRBV7-2 and TRBJ2-7; D perhaps matches TRBD2 (6 bases). Trimming took off 5 bases at V and 3 bases at J, with 11 bases between the two ends. This CDR3 has 13 residues. Germline V lookup: CDR1 SGHTA, CDR2 FQGNSA. This CDR3 is CASSTGEVYEQYF. In DNA, the CDR3 is TGTGCCAGCAGCACCGGGGAGGTCTACGAGCAGTACTTC.

CDR3 loop: CASTAGRTGELFF. In nucleotides, the CDR3 is TGTGCCAGCACTGCGGGGCGTACCGGGGAGCTGTTTTTT. This chain links TRBV5-4 with TRBJ2-2; weak D call: TRBD2 (6 bases). Germline V gives CDR1 SGHNT, CDR2 YYREEE (reference sequence). V was clipped by 6 bases and J by 5 bases, with 11 bases between them. The CDR3 is 13 amino acids.

V usage is TRBV5-8 and J usage is TRBJ2-5, with 12 bases aligning to TRBD2. From germline, CDR1 is SGHTS and CDR2 YDEGEE. The ends lost 2 bases at V and 4 bases at J; junction bases unmatched: 6. CDR3 length equals 16 residues. CDR3 residues: CASSFGLAGFGETQYF. CDR3 nucleotides: TGTGCCAGCAGCTTCGGACTAGCGGGGTTCGGAGAGACCCAGTACTTC.

V usage is TRBV6-6 and J usage is TRBJ2-7; 12 positions agree with TRBD1. The CDR3 runs to 16 residues. The germline gives CDR1 MNHNY, CDR2 SVGAGI (reference sequence). With 5 bases clipped from V and 5 bases from J, the junction kept 10 bases outside the gene matches. CDR3 sequence: CASSKSKGQGANEQYF. The DNA for the CDR3 is TGTGCCAGCAGTAAATCGAAGGGACAGGGGGCCAACGAGCAGTACTTC.

The rearrangement uses TRBV5-8 and TRBJ1-1, with 7 bases lining up with TRBD1. The CDR3 is made up of 14 amino acids. V was clipped by 1 base and J by 1 base; unmatched bases: 1. The germline V gene has CDR1 SGHTS and CDR2 YDEGEE. CDR3 DNA: TGTGCCAGCAGCTTGAGGACAGGGAACACTGAAGCTTTCTTT. Amino acid sequence: CASSLRTGNTEAFF.

The V call is TRBV19, the J call TRBJ1-1; 7 positions match TRBD1. Trimming at V came to 9 bases and at J to 1 base, leaving 8 bases not matched to a gene. This CDR3 is built from 14 residues. Germline V gene data show CDR1 as LNHDA and CDR2 as SQIVND (reference sequence). The CDR3 reads CASRRAGGNTEAFF. The CDR3 nucleotides read TGTGCCAGCAGGAGGGCAGGGGGGAACACTGAAGCTTTCTTT.

This rearrangement joins TRBV7-3 to TRBJ2-3; TRBD2 matches at 9 bases. V dropped 7 bases and J dropped 0; count of bases not matched to a gene: 5. Germline assignment: CDR1 SGHTA and CDR2 FQGTGA. The CDR3 extends over 15 amino acids. The CDR3 coding sequence is TGTGCCAGCAACCTAGCGGGGCATAGCACAGATACGCAGTATTTT. Amino acid sequence: CASNLAGHSTDTQYF.

The chain joins TRBV4-1 to TRBJ1-2; weak D call: TRBD1 (5 bases). The germline CDR1 and CDR2 sequences are MGHRA and YSYEKL. The CDR3 loop spans 16 amino acids. V lost 5 bases to trimming and J lost 0 bases, with 16 bases between them. The CDR3 is CASSEAATGSNYGYTF. Written as DNA, the CDR3 is TGCGCCAGCAGCGAAGCGGCTACAGGTTCTAACTATGGCTACACCTTC.

This sequence joins TRBV7-9 and TRBJ2-2; no definite D call. V was cut by 0 bases and J by 5 bases, with 10 bases left in between. The CDR3 spans 15 residues. The germline V gene has CDR1 SEHNR and CDR2 FQNEAQ (reference sequence). This CDR3 is CASSLAAQSTGELFF. The CDR3 bases are TGTGCCAGCAGCTTAGCTGCCCAGTCTACCGGGGAGCTGTTTTTT. Together with reference TRBV7-9 and TRBJ2-2, the CDR3 gives the full variable domain: DTGVSQNPRHKITKRGQNVTFRCDPISEHNRLYWYRQTLGQGPEFLTYFQNEAQLEKSRLLSDRFSAERPKGSFSTLEIQRTEQGDSAMYLCASSLAAQSTGELFFGEGSRLTVL.

The chain uses TRBV5-1 and TRBJ1-2, with D unclear. The CDR3 consists of 13 residues. The germline V and J ends were trimmed by 0 bases and 3 bases, with 6 bases remaining between them. The germline gives CDR1 SGHRS, CDR2 YFSETQ. DNA of the CDR3: TGCGCCAGCAGCTTGGAACAAGACTATGGCTACACCTTC. It codes for CASSLEQDYGYTF. Using reference TRBV5-1 and TRBJ1-2 for the parts outside the CDR3, the full variable domain is KAGVTQTPRYLIKTRGQQVTLSCSPISGHRSVSWYQQTPGQGLQFLFEYFSETQRNKGNFPGRFSGRQFSNSRSEMNVSTLELGDSALYLCASSLEQDYGYTFGSGTRLTVV.

The V call is TRBV18, the J call TRBJ1-2; 7 nucleotides match TRBD1. Germline-derived CDR1 and CDR2 are KGHSH and LQKENI. V was pared by 3 bases and J by 4 bases, with 11 bases of the junction left unmatched. This CDR3 comprises 16 residues. In nucleotides, the CDR3 is TGTGCCAGCTCACCTTCCCCGACAGGGAGTCTCTATGGCTACACCTTC. Translated, it gives CASSPSPTGSLYGYTF.

The rearrangement joins TRBV18 to TRBJ2-7; tentative D call: TRBD2 (6 bases). Trimming shortened V by 4 bases and J by 2 bases, and 9 bases separated the two germline ends. This CDR3 spans 13 amino acids. Germline lookup yields CDR1 KGHSH and CDR2 LQKENI. The DNA for the CDR3 is TGTGCCAGCTCACTGGACTACACCTACGAGCAGTACTTC. Encoded protein: CASSLDYTYEQYF.

The chain is built from TRBV5-1 and TRBJ2-7; D might be TRBD1 (7 bases). Trimming removed 4 bases at V and 7 bases at J, with 21 bases between. Per the germline V gene, CDR1 is SGHRS and CDR2 is YFSETQ. The CDR3 has 15 residues. The CDR3 DNA reads TGCGCCAGCAGCCAGATGACTAGGGGGCTGGGTGAGCAGTACTTC. Protein: CASSQMTRGLGEQYF.